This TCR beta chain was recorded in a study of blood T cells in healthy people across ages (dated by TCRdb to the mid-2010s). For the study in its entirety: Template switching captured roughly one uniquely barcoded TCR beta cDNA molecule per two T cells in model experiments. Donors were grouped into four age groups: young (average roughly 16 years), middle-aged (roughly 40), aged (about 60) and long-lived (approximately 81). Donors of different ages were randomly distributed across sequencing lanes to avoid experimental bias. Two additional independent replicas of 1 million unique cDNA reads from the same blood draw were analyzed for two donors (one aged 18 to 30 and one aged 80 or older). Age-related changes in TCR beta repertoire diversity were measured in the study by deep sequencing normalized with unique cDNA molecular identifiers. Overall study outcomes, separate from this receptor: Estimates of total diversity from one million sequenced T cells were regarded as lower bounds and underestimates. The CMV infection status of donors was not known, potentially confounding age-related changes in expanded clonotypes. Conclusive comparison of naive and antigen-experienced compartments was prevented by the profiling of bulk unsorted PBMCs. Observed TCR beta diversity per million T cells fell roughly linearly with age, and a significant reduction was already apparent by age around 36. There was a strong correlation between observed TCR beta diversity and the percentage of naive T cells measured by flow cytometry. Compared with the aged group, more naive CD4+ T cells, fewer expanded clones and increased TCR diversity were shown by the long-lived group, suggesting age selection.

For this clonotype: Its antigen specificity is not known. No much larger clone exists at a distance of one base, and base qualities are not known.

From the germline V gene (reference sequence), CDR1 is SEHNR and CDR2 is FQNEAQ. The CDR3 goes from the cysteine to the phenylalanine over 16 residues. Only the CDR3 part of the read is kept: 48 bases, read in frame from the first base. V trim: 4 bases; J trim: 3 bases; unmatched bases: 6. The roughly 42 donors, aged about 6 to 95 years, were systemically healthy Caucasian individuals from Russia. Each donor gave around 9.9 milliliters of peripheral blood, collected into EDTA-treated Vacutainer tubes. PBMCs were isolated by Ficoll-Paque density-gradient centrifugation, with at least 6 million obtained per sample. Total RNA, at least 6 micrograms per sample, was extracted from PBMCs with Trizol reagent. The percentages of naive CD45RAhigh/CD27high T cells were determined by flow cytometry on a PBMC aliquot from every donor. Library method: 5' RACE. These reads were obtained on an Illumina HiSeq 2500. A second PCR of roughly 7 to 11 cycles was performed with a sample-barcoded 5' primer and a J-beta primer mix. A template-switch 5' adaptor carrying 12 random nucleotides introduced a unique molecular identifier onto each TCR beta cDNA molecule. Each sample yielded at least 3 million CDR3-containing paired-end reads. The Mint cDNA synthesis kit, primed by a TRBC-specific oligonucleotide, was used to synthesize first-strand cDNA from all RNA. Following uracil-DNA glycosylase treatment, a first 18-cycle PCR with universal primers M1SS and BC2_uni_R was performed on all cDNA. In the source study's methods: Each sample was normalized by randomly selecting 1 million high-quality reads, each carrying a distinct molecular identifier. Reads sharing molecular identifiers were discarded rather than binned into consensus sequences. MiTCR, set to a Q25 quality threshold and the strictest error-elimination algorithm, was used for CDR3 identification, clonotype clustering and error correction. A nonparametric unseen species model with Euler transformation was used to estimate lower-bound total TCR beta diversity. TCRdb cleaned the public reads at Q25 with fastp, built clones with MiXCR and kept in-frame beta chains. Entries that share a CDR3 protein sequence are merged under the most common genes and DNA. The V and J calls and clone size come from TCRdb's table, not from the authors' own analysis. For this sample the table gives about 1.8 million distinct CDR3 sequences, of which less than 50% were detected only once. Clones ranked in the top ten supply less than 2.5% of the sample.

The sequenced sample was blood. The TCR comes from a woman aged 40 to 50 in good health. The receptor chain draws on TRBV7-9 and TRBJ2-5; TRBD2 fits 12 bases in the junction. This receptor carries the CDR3 CASSSRLAGAKETQYF. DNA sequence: TGTGCCAGCAGCTCCCGACTAGCGGGGGCTAAAGAGACCCAGTACTTC.